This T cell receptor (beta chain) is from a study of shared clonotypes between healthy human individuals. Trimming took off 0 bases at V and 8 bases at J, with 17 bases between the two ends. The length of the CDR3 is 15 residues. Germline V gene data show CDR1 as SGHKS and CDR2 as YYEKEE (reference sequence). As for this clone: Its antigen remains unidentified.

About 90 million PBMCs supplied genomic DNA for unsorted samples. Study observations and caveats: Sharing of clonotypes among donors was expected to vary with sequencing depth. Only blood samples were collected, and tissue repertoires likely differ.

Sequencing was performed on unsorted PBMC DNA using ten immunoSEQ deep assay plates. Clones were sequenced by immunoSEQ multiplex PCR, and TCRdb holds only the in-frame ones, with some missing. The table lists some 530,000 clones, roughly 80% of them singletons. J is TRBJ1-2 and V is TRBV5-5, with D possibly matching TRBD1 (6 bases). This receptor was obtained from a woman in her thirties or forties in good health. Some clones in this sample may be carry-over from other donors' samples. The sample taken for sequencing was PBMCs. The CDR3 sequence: CASSLAVAGVAGYTF. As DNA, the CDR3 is TGTGCCAGCAGCTTGGCCGTAGCAGGGGTAGCGGGCTACACCTTC. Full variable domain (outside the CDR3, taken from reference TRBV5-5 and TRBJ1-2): DAGVTQSPTHLIKTRGQQVTLRCSPISGHKSVSWYQQVLGQGPQFIFQYYEKEERGRGNFPDRFSARQFPNYSSELNVNALLLGDSALYLCASSLAVAGVAGYTFGSGTRLTVV.